The clone carrying this TCR beta chain showed up just a few times. CDR1 and CDR2 from the germline V gene are KGHSH and LQKENI. The CDR3 length is 15 residues. V lost 0 bases to trimming and J lost 1 base, with 7 bases between them. This sample was included in a study of T cells in Graves' hyperthyroidism and ophthalmopathy. Graves' hyperthyroidism was deemed stable given no ophthalmopathy progression within 18 months. Subjects aged 18 to 65 presented with newly diagnosed hyperthyroidism of less than 2 months' duration. RNA transcripts yielded amplified TCR beta CDR3 regions. The TCR CDR3 was amplified in a first-round RT-PCR using the HTBI primer set. One entry per CDR3 protein, called by TCRdb with MiXCR from the multiplex PCR reads. The sample has 550,000 to 650,000 distinct CDR3 sequences; 13% to 15% are singletons.

V and J are TRBV18 and TRBJ1-3; no clear D. The sequencing sample was made of blood. The sequence was collected from a woman between 40 and 55 years old with Graves' hyperthyroidism. This chain's CDR3 is CASSPPGRSGNTIYF. Written as DNA, the CDR3 is TGTGCCAGCTCACCACCGGGGAGGTCTGGAAACACCATATATTTT.